The 20 T cell receptor beta chains reported below all come from one sample, sequenced in a study of cytomegalovirus exposure and HLA in healthy donors. It was with 60 Vbeta and 13 Jbeta primers that the PCR ran. Assay used: immunoSEQ multiplex PCR; TCRdb lists only in-frame clones, some missing. Seen here are about 120,000 clones, around 86% observed once, and the top ten hold 2.2%. The source material was PBMCs. The receptors come from a woman between 35 and 50 years old in good health and CMV-seronegative.

This clone was recorded at least ten times. The rearrangement uses TRBV10-3 and TRBJ1-3; 9 nucleotides match TRBD1. Germline lookup yields CDR1 ENHRY and CDR2 SYGVKD. The CDR3 spans 13 residues. J lost 6 bases, V lost 4 bases, and 1 base had no gene match. The CDR3 DNA reads TGTGCCATCAGTGGGGACAGGGAAAACACCATATATTTT. Translation gives CAISGDRENTIYF.

The J gene is TRBJ1-2, the V gene TRBV4-2; no definite D call. Trimming stripped 1 base from V and 3 bases from J, with 3 bases between. Germline V gene sequence: CDR1 LGHNA, CDR2 YNFKEQ. This CDR3 contains 12 residues. CDR3 in amino acids: CASSQAYYGYTF. The CDR3 DNA sequence: TGTGCCAGCAGCCAAGCATACTATGGCTACACCTTC.

CDR3 DNA: TGCAGTGTTCCAGGGGACACTGAAGCTTTCTTT. Translated, it gives CSVPGDTEAFF. The rearrangement joins TRBV20-1 to TRBJ1-1; tentative D call: TRBD1 (6 bases). The V gene lost 7 bases and the J gene lost 3 bases, with 9 bases spanning the gap. The CDR3 runs to 11 residues. Germline assignment: CDR1 DFQATT and CDR2 SNEGSKA (reference sequence).

This sequence joins TRBV6-1 and TRBJ1-2; D unclear. V was cut by 1 base and J by 4 bases, with 16 bases left in between. Looked up from germline, CDR1 is MNHNS and CDR2 is SASEGT. The CDR3 consists of 16 residues. This chain's CDR3 is CASSEGEPTRGYGYTF. In nucleotides, the CDR3 is TGTGCCAGCAGTGAAGGGGAGCCGACCCGGGGCTATGGCTACACCTTC.

V usage is TRBV7-9 and J usage is TRBJ1-1; D unclear. The CDR3 covers 13 residues. Per the germline V gene, CDR1 is SEHNR and CDR2 is FQNEAQ (reference sequence). The V end was cut by 6 bases, the J end by 0 bases, with 8 bases between. The CDR3 region is CASSSRMNTEAFF. Written as DNA, the CDR3 is TGTGCCAGCAGTTCGCGAATGAACACTGAAGCTTTCTTT.

This rearrangement joins TRBV9 to TRBJ2-1, with D perhaps TRBD2 (6 bases). Germline values: CDR1 SGDLS, CDR2 YYNGEE. The CDR3 has 14 residues. V shed 4 bases and J shed 5 bases, with 13 bases lying between them. The DNA for the CDR3 is TGTGCCAGCAGCCGGAGGGCGTCTGACAATGAGCAGTTCTTC. It codes for CASSRRASDNEQFF.

The V call is TRBV6-1, the J call TRBJ1-6, with D maybe TRBD1 (6 bases). CDR1 MNHNS and CDR2 SASEGT come from the germline V gene. The CDR3 length is 15 residues. Trimming shortened V by 1 base and J by 4 bases, and 8 bases separated the two germline ends. The CDR3 protein is CASSEVGGYNSPLHF. The DNA for the CDR3 is TGTGCCAGCAGTGAAGTAGGGGGTTATAATTCACCCCTCCACTTT.

The chain joins TRBV18 to TRBJ1-3; 8 positions match TRBD1. V shed 4 bases and J 0 bases; nucleotides not matched to a gene: 20. Germline V gene data show CDR1 as KGHSH and CDR2 as LQKENI. This CDR3 region has 21 residues. The CDR3 nucleotides are TGTGCCAGCTCACTTTGGGGGGGACAGGATACACCCCGAACCTCTGGAAACACCATATATTTT. Amino acid sequence: CASSLWGGQDTPRTSGNTIYF.

This clone was seen a single time. This rearrangement joins TRBV7-9 to TRBJ2-7; 10 positions match TRBD1. The CDR3 contains 16 residues. Trimming cost V 5 bases and J 2 bases; bases outside gene matches: 9. Germline CDR1 is SEHNR and CDR2 is FQNEAQ (reference sequence). The CDR3 loop reads CASSPPGTGEAYEQYF. The DNA for the CDR3 is TGTGCCAGCAGCCCCCCCGGGACAGGGGAGGCCTACGAGCAGTACTTC.

V gene TRBV29-1 combines with J gene TRBJ1-5; D gene unclear. CDR1 is SQVTM and CDR2 is ANQGSEA in the germline V gene. The V end was cut by 7 bases, the J end by 5 bases, with 15 bases between. The CDR3 has 13 residues. The CDR3 spells CSAGSPGDQPQHF. The CDR3 nucleotides are TGCAGCGCTGGGTCCCCGGGAGATCAGCCCCAGCATTTT.

The V and J genes are TRBV5-1 and TRBJ2-5, with 9 bases that match TRBD2. This CDR3 spans 19 amino acids. The ends lost 0 bases at V and 5 bases at J; junction bases unmatched: 17. Germline loops: CDR1 SGHRS, CDR2 YFSETQ. DNA of the CDR3: TGCGCCAGCAGCTTGGCCGGTAGGCGGGGGGGCTCCAGTCAGGAGACCCAGTACTTC. The encoded protein is CASSLAGRRGGSSQETQYF.

The V gene is TRBV6-1, the J gene TRBJ1-2, with 10 bases that match TRBD1. The germline V gene encodes CDR1 MNHNS and CDR2 SASEGT. The trim removed 6 bases at V and 4 bases at J, leaving 5 bases unmatched. The CDR3 has 14 amino acids. CDR3 amino acids: CASSLTGGGYGYTF. The CDR3 bases are TGTGCCAGCAGCCTGACAGGGGGCGGCTATGGCTACACCTTC.

CDR3 in amino acids: CASSQGGISGGEIEQFF. The CDR3 nucleotides read TGCGCCAGCAGCCAAGGGGGGATTAGCGGGGGGGAAATTGAGCAGTTCTTC. V and J are TRBV4-1 and TRBJ2-1, with 11 bases fitting TRBD2. From germline, CDR1 is MGHRA and CDR2 YSYEKL. Germline trimming cut 1 base from V and 9 bases from J; bases unmatched to any gene: 11. This CDR3 is built from 17 residues.

The CDR3: CSVSPLGTLNYGYTF. The CDR3 bases are TGCAGCGTCTCCCCGTTGGGGACTTTGAACTATGGCTACACCTTC. J is TRBJ1-2 and V is TRBV29-1, with D possibly TRBD1 on 5 matching bases. CDR1 and CDR2 from the germline V gene are SQVTM and ANQGSEA. CDR3 size: 15 residues. The V gene lost 6 bases and the J gene lost 2 bases, with 19 bases spanning the gap.

The CDR3 spells CATSRAVTSGTGELFF. The CDR3 region has the DNA TGTGCCACCAGCAGAGCGGTCACCTCGGGCACCGGGGAGCTGTTTTTT. The rearrangement joins TRBV15 to TRBJ2-2; D ambiguous. The CDR3 runs 16 residues. Germline-derived CDR1 and CDR2 are LNHNV and YYDKDF (reference sequence). Trimming removed 1 base at V and 4 bases at J, with 13 bases between. The full variable domain, in which reference TRBV15 and TRBJ2-2 provide the parts outside the CDR3, is DAMVIQNPRYQVTQFGKPVTLSCSQTLNHNVMYWYQQKSSQAPKLLFHYYDKDFNNEADTPDNFQSRRPNTSFCFLDIRSPGLGDTAMYLCATSRAVTSGTGELFFGEGSRLTVL.

The rearrangement links TRBV7-2 to TRBJ2-1; 14 nucleotides line up with TRBD2. The CDR3 spans 16 residues. Germline CDR1 and CDR2: SGHTA and FQGNSA. Trimming took 6 bases from V and 7 from J; bases not matched to a gene: 8. The CDR3 DNA follows: TGTGCCAGCAGGGGATTCGGGACTAGCGGGAGTAATGAGCAGTTCTTC. Protein product: CASRGFGTSGSNEQFF.

This chain uses TRBV7-9 with TRBJ2-2; 7 bases line up with TRBD1. The CDR3 runs to 15 residues. Trimming took 5 bases from V and 0 from J; bases not matched to a gene: 3. Germline CDR1 and CDR2: SEHNR and FQNEAQ (reference sequence). CDR3: CASSLGTANTGELFF. The CDR3 DNA reads TGTGCCAGCAGCCTCGGGACAGCGAACACCGGGGAGCTGTTTTTT.

The chain employs TRBV7-9 and TRBJ2-7; D is possibly TRBD2 (5 bases). V shed 5 bases and J shed 6 bases, with 11 bases lying between them. CDR3 length equals 12 residues. Per the germline V gene, CDR1 is SEHNR and CDR2 is FQNEAQ (reference sequence). Here the CDR3 DNA reads TGTGCCAGCAGCCAAACTAGACGCGAGCAGTACTTC. It encodes CASSQTRREQYF.

V gene TRBV19 combines with J gene TRBJ2-3, with D maybe TRBD1 (6 bases). V lost 5 bases to trimming and J lost 3 bases, with 18 bases between them. Germline-derived CDR1 and CDR2 are LNHDA and SQIVND (reference sequence). The CDR3 is made up of 16 amino acids. The CDR3 here is CASSGRDTYTTDTQYF. The CDR3 bases are TGTGCCAGTAGTGGCCGGGACACTTACACGACAGATACGCAGTATTTT.

The chain joins TRBV2 to TRBJ2-1, with 15 positions matching TRBD2. CDR3 length: 14 residues. Germline CDR1 reads SNHLY; CDR2 reads FYNNEI. The J segment lost 9 bases and the V segment lost 6 bases, leaving 3 bases of the junction unmatched. DNA of the CDR3: TGTGCCAGCAGGCCGGGACTAGCGGGAGGTGAGCAGTTCTTC. It specifies CASRPGLAGGEQFF. Based on the CDR3 plus reference TRBV2 and TRBJ2-1, the full variable domain is EPEVTQTPSHQVTQMGQEVILRCVPISNHLYFYWYRQILGQKVEFLVSFYNNEISEKSEIFDDQFSVERPDGSNFTLKIRSTKLEDSAMYFCASRPGLAGGEQFFGPGTRLTVL.